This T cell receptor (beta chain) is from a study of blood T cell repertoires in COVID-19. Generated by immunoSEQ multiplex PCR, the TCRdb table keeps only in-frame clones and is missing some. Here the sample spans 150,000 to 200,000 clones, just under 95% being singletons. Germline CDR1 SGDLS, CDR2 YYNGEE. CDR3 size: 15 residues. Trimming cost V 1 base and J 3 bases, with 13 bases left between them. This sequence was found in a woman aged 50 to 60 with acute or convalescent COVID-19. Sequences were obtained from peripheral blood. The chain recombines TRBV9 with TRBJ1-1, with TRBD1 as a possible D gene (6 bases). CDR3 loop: CASSVSGDTYTEAFF. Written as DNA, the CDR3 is TGTGCCAGCAGCGTATCAGGGGACACATACACTGAAGCTTTCTTT.